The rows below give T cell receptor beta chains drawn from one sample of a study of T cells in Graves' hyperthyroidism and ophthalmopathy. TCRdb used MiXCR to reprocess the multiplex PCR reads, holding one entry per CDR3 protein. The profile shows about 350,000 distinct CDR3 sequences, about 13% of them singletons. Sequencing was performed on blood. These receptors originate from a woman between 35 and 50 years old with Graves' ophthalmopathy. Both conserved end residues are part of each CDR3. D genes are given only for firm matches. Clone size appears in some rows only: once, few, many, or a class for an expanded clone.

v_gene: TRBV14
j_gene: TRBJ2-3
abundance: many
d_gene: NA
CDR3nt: TGTGCCAGCAGCCAAAGGAAGGGTTTCCAGAGCGGTACGCAGTATTTT
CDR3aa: CASSQRKGFQSGTQYF

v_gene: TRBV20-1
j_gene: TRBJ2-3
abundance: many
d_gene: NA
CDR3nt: TGCAGTGGGCTCATCCACACAGATACGCAGTATTTT
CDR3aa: CSGLIHTDTQYF

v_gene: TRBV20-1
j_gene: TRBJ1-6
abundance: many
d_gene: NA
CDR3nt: TGCAGTGCTAGAGAGTTAGGACCGGCTAATTCACCCCTCCACTTT
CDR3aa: CSARELGPANSPLHF

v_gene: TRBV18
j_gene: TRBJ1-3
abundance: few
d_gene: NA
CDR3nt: TGTGCCAGCTCAACGGGTGCCACCGGAAACACCATATATTTT
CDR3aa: CASSTGATGNTIYF

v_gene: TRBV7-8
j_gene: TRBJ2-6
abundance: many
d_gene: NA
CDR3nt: TGTGCCAGCAGCCAACCAGACAGAGTTGGGGCCAACGTCCTGACTTTC
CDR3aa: CASSQPDRVGANVLTF

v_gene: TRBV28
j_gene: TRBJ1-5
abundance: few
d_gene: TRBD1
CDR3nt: TGTGCCAGCAGTCCGCAACCGGGACAGGGAGGTCAGCCCCAGCATTTT
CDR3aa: CASSPQPGQGGQPQHF

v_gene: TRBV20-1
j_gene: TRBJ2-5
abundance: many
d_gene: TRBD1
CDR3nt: TGCAGTGCTACGAAACAGGGGACAGAGACCCAGTACTTC
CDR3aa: CSATKQGTETQYF

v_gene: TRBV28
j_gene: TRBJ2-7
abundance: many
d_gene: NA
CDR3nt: TGTGCCAGCAGTTCGCGGCCTTACGAGCAGTACTTC
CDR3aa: CASSSRPYEQYF

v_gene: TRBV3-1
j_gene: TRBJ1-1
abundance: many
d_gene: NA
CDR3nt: TGTGCCAGCAGCCAAGTGGCAGGGTGGGGCACTGAAGCTTTCTTT
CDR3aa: CASSQVAGWGTEAFF

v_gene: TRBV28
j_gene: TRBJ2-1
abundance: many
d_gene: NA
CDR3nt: TGTGCCAGCAGTCCATCAGACAGGAGGCTTTACAATGAGCAGTTCTTC
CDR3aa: CASSPSDRRLYNEQFF

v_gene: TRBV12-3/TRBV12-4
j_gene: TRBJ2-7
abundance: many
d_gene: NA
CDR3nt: TGTGCCAGCAGTCCCAGGGGTGGCGGGAGAGAGAAGTACTTC
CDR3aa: CASSPRGGGREKYF

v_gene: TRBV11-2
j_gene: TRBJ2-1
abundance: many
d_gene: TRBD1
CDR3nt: TGTGCCAGCAGCTGGCCGGGACAGAGTGTCCATGAGCAGTTCTTC
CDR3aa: CASSWPGQSVHEQFF

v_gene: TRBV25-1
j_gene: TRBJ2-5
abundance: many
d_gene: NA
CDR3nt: TGTGCCAGCAGTGAATGGGGTAGAGGGGGTGAAGAGACCCAGTACTTC
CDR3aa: CASSEWGRGGEETQYF

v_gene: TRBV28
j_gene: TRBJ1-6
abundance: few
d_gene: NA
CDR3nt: TGTGCCAGCAGCGGGACAAGCTATAATTCACCCCTCCACTTT
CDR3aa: CASSGTSYNSPLHF

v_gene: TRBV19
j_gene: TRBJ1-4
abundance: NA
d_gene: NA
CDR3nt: TGTGCCAGTAGGACAATAGGTACAGGGAGTGAAAAACTGTTTTTT
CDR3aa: CASRTIGTGSEKLFF

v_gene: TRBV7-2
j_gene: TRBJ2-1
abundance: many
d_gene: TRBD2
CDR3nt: TGTGCCAGCAGCTTAGTAACGGGGGGTAACAGAAATGAGCAGTTCTTC
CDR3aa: CASSLVTGGNRNEQFF

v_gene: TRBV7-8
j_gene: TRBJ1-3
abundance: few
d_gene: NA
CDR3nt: TGTGCCAGCAGCGCCTCCGGGGGCTCTGGAAACACCATATATTTT
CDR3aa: CASSASGGSGNTIYF

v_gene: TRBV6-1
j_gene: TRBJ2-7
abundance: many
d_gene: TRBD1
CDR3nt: TGTGCCAGCAGTGAAAAATTTTGGGACAGCTCCTACGAGCAGTACTTC
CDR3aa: CASSEKFWDSSYEQYF

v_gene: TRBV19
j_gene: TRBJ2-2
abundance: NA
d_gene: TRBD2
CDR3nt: TGTGCCAGTAGTACCCCGGGGGGTTCATCCACCGGGGAGCTGTTTTTT
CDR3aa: CASSTPGGSSTGELFF

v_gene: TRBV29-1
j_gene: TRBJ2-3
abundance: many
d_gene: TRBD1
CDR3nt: TGCAGCGTTGTCGGGGACAGGGGGAACACAGATACGCAGTATTTT
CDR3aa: CSVVGDRGNTDTQYF

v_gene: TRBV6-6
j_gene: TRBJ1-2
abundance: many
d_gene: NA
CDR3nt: TGTGCCAGCAGTTACCTCGCGGGAATTGGTTATGGCTACACCTTC
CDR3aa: CASSYLAGIGYGYTF

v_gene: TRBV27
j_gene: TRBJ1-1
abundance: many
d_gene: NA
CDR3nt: TGTGCCAGCAGTTTAAAACGGGTGGGCACTGAAGCTTTCTTT
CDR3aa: CASSLKRVGTEAFF

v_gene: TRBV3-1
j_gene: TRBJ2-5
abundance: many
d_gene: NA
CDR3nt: TGTGCCAGCAGCCAAGACCTGGTGGAGGGGGAGACCCAGTACTTC
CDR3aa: CASSQDLVEGETQYF

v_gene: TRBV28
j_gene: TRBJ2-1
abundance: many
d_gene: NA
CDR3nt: TGTGCCAGCACCCCATCGGGACACCGGCAGTTCTTC
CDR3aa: CASTPSGHRQFF

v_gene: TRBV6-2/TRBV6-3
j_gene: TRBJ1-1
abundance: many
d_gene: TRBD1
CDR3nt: TGTGCCAGCAGTTACAGGACAGGGAACACTGAAGCTTTCTTT
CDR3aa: CASSYRTGNTEAFF

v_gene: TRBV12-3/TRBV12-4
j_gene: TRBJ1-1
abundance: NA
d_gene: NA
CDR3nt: TGTGCCAGCAGTAAAACAGGGTTGATGAACACTGAAGCTTTCTTT
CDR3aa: CASSKTGLMNTEAFF

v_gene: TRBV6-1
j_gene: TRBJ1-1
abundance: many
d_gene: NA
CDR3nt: TGTGCCAGCAGACCCCAGGGGCGAAATGAAGCTTTCTTT
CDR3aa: CASRPQGRNEAFF

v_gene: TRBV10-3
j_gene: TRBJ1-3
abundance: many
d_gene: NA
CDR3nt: TGTGCCATCAGAGAGAGCTCTGGAAACACCATATATTTT
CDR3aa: CAIRESSGNTIYF